This T cell receptor beta chain came from a study of T cell clonality in common variable immunodeficiency. Notes on the study in general: Authors noted CVID clonality's cause needs subpopulation repertoire sequencing. Links between repertoire features and CVID complications were heterogeneity-limited. Reportedly, TCR beta sequences from common variable immunodeficiency showed fewer deletions and N-nucleotide insertions.

TCRdb's copy holds only in-frame clones and misses some; the assay was immunoSEQ multiplex PCR. The sample counts 60,000 to 75,000 clones, none seen once; the ten largest own about 1.5%. Turning to this clone: Its antigen is not known. The read falls 3 residues short of the CDR3 end, and the missing part is taken from the germline J gene.

V was cut by 10 bases and J by 6 bases, with 22 bases left in between. CDR1 and CDR2 (germline): SSHAT, FNYEAQ (reference sequence). The CDR3 has 15 residues. The sequence was collected from a person between 18 and 69 years old in good health. The chain couples TRBV7-7 to TRBJ2-1; TRBD1 is a possible D gene (6 bases). The material sequenced was peripheral blood mononuclear cells. The covered CDR3 bases are TGTGCCATGCCTAAGGGGGATACCCGGTGCAATGAG. As protein: CAMPKGDTRCNE. The entire CDR3 reads CAMPKGDTRCNEQFF.